This entry lists 32 T cell receptor beta chains sequenced from one sample in a study of shared clonotypes between healthy human individuals (dated by TCRdb to the early 2020s). Library preparation employed the immunoSEQ multiplex PCR assay. TCRdb took over this immuneACCESS table, retaining in-frame rearrangements with V and J assigned. Such tables are incomplete; in checked studies, under half of the missing clones stem from an unresolved V gene, and the remainder is unexplained. This sample lists millions of clones; over 85% were detected once. Together, the top ten hold roughly 0.15% of the sample. Sequencing input: naive CD4+ T cells sorted from blood. The label giving this sample's cell subset or site can be read as: CD45RA+ positively selected. These receptors came from a man between 18 and 35 years old in good health.

In DNA, the CDR3 is TGTGCCTGGAGTGCGGGGTTAGGGGCTGAAGCTTTCTTT. This sequence encodes CAWSAGLGAEAFF. This chain uses TRBV30 with TRBJ1-1; D may be TRBD1 (5 bases). Germline V CDR1 and CDR2: GTSNPN, SVGIG (reference sequence). V lost 1 base and J lost 6, with 12 bases in between. The CDR3 covers 13 residues.

The chain combines TRBV7-2 with TRBJ2-5, with 8 bases fitting TRBD2. V shed 5 bases and J 1 base; nucleotides not matched to a gene: 6. The CDR3 runs 15 residues. CDR1 is SGHTA and CDR2 is FQGNSA in the germline V gene. In DNA, the CDR3 is TGTGCCAGCAGCCCGGGGGGGCACACCCAAGAGACCCAGTACTTC. Residues: CASSPGGHTQETQYF.

This chain links TRBV10-3 with TRBJ2-1; 11 bases line up with TRBD2. The V and J ends lost 4 bases and 6 bases, in that order; junction bases with no gene match: 5. The CDR3 spans 15 residues. Germline-derived CDR1 and CDR2 are ENHRY and SYGVKD. CDR3 region: CAISVELAGANEQFF. The CDR3 DNA reads TGTGCCATCAGTGTGGAACTAGCGGGAGCCAATGAGCAGTTCTTC.

The sample holds a few counts of this clone. CDR3 amino acids: CASSSQETYEQYF. The CDR3 bases are TGTGCCAGCAGTTCTCAGGAGACCTACGAGCAGTACTTC. This chain uses TRBV28 with TRBJ2-7; D not certain. With 4 bases removed from V and 2 bases from J, the gap between germline ends came to 9 bases. Germline values: CDR1 MDHEN, CDR2 SYDVKM. The CDR3 covers 13 residues.

V is TRBV2 and J is TRBJ1-1, with TRBD1 matching over 9 bases. The germline gives CDR1 SNHLY, CDR2 FYNNEI. V shed 2 bases and J 0 bases; nucleotides not matched to a gene: 4. The CDR3 is made up of 16 amino acids. The CDR3 nucleotides read TGTGCCAGCAGTGAACAGGGGACAGGGTTGAACACTGAAGCTTTCTTT. Translated: CASSEQGTGLNTEAFF.

The chain carries TRBV25-1 and TRBJ1-2; D perhaps matches TRBD1 (5 bases). The CDR3 extends over 14 amino acids. The V and J ends lost 6 bases and 3 bases respectively, with 14 bases between them. Germline V lookup: CDR1 MGHDK, CDR2 SYGVNS. Here the CDR3 reads CASSRDPPYYGYTF. CDR3 DNA: TGTGCCAGCAGCAGGGATCCCCCCTACTATGGCTACACCTTC.

The gene calls are TRBV9 and TRBJ2-4; perhaps TRBD1 as D (6 bases). The V and J ends lost 7 bases and 2 bases respectively, with 13 bases between them. The CDR3 is made up of 14 amino acids. Germline CDR1 SGDLS, CDR2 YYNGEE. CDR3 loop: CASGPQGPKNIQYF. The CDR3 coding sequence is TGTGCCAGCGGCCCCCAGGGGCCCAAAAACATTCAGTACTTC.

V gene TRBV11-2 combines with J gene TRBJ1-1; 9 bases align to TRBD1. The CDR3 has 12 amino acids. Germline V CDR1 and CDR2: SGHAT, FQNNGV. V gave up 5 bases and J gave up 9 bases; unmatched junction bases: 4. The CDR3 sequence is CASSPGQGKAFF. DNA for the CDR3: TGTGCCAGCAGCCCTGGACAGGGGAAAGCTTTCTTT.

As regards this clone: The sample holds other DNA sequences that translate to the same CDR3. V usage is TRBV5-1 and J usage is TRBJ2-7, with 8 bases that match TRBD2. CDR1 and CDR2 (germline): SGHRS, YFSETQ. The CDR3 is 15 amino acids. The junction had 8 bases not matched to a gene; V was cut back by 4 bases and J by 2 bases. The CDR3 DNA reads TGCGCCAGCAGCCCCGGGACTAGTGGTCCCTACGAGCAGTACTTC. Protein product: CASSPGTSGPYEQYF.

This chain links TRBV6-5 with TRBJ2-7; D call uncertain. V lost 6 bases, J lost 3 bases, and 6 bases lay in between. Germline CDR1 reads MNHEY; CDR2 reads SVGAGI. The length of the CDR3 is 11 residues. The CDR3 DNA reads TGTGCCAGCAGCCCAGACTACGAGCAGTACTTC. Its protein product is CASSPDYEQYF.

The rearrangement joins TRBV5-1 to TRBJ1-2; 8 nucleotides agree with TRBD1. This CDR3 is 15 amino acids long. The J segment lost 6 bases and the V segment lost 4 bases, leaving 11 bases of the junction unmatched. Germline CDR1 is SGHRS and CDR2 is YFSETQ. This chain's CDR3 is CASSLDRGGLDGYTF. CDR3 sequence (DNA): TGCGCCAGCAGCCTTGACAGGGGCGGGCTGGATGGCTACACCTTC.

This chain links TRBV6-5 with TRBJ2-3; 7 bases match TRBD2. CDR1 MNHEY and CDR2 SVGAGI come from the germline V gene. Unmatched junction bases numbered 9, after V lost 6 bases and J lost 3 bases. The CDR3 length is 15 residues. The chain's CDR3 is CASRESGGTTDTQYF. The CDR3 DNA reads TGTGCCAGCAGAGAGTCGGGGGGAACGACAGATACGCAGTATTTT.

The V and J genes are TRBV5-5 and TRBJ2-3; 10 positions match TRBD2. The ends lost 4 bases at V and 4 bases at J; junction bases unmatched: 3. Germline-derived CDR1 and CDR2 are SGHKS and YYEKEE (reference sequence). The CDR3 loop spans 14 amino acids. The CDR3 loop reads CASSSGRAPDTQYF. DNA of the CDR3: TGTGCCAGCAGCAGCGGGAGGGCCCCAGATACGCAGTATTTT.

This clone came up a few times. V is TRBV6-6 and J is TRBJ1-2, with D perhaps matching TRBD1 (6 bases). The germline V and J ends were trimmed by 6 bases and 6 bases, with 11 bases remaining between them. The CDR3 loop spans 12 amino acids. Germline loops: CDR1 MNHNY, CDR2 SVGAGI (reference sequence). CDR3 loop: CASSTPGDGYTF. Here the CDR3 DNA reads TGTGCCAGCAGCACGCCAGGGGATGGCTACACCTTC.

The chain couples TRBV19 to TRBJ1-4, with a weak D call TRBD1 (5 bases). V was shortened by 5 bases and J by 4 bases, with 17 bases between the two germline ends. The CDR3 has 16 residues. Germline V gene data show CDR1 as LNHDA and CDR2 as SQIVND (reference sequence). CDR3 nucleotides: TGTGCCAGTAGTGGGGACGGTCTGTTTGGTAATGAAAAACTGTTTTTT. The encoded protein is CASSGDGLFGNEKLFF.

V gene TRBV28 combines with J gene TRBJ2-1; unclear D gene. V gave up 5 bases and J gave up 0 bases, with 8 bases separating them. The CDR3 is made up of 14 amino acids. Germline values: CDR1 MDHEN, CDR2 SYDVKM. CDR3 protein: CASSTLSSYNEQFF. CDR3 nucleotide sequence: TGTGCCAGCAGTACCCTGAGCTCCTACAATGAGCAGTTCTTC.

V is TRBV18 and J is TRBJ1-2, with TRBD1 as a possible D gene (5 bases). Per germline, CDR1 KGHSH and CDR2 LQKENI. The V and J ends lost 3 bases and 1 base respectively, with 12 bases between them. The CDR3 loop spans 15 amino acids. CDR3 DNA sequence: TGTGCCAGCTCACCTCTCGGGGGAGATAACTATGGCTACACCTTC. Encoded protein: CASSPLGGDNYGYTF.

CDR3 bases: TGCAGCCTTGCCAGCGGGAGCCGGACAGATACGCAGTATTTT. This encodes CSLASGSRTDTQYF. This chain links TRBV29-1 with TRBJ2-3; TRBD2 agrees at 8 bases. The germline CDR1 and CDR2 sequences are SQVTM and ANQGSEA. CDR3 length: 14 residues. V shed 8 bases, J shed 3 bases, and the junction held 10 bases outside the gene matches.

The chain couples TRBV21-1 to TRBJ1-5; TRBD1, the D gene given by the table, was not confirmed from the DNA. TRBV21-1 is an annotated pseudogene. CDR3 length equals 16 residues. Here the CDR3 reads CASSKDDRGLFQPQHF. The CDR3 DNA reads as TGTGCCAGCAGCAAAGACGACAGGGGGTTATTTCAGCCCCAGCATTTT.

This chain uses TRBV14 with TRBJ2-7; tentative D call: TRBD1 (6 bases). Germline CDR1 reads SGHDN; CDR2 reads FVKESK. The CDR3 is 14 amino acids. V lost 5 bases, J lost 2 bases, and 13 bases lay in between. CDR3 sequence reads: CASSSRDTTYEQYF. As DNA, the CDR3 is TGTGCCAGCAGCTCACGGGACACTACCTACGAGCAGTACTTC.

The CDR3 spells CASSYGPDGYTF. The CDR3 region has the DNA TGTGCCAGCAGTTACGGTCCCGATGGCTACACCTTC. V usage is TRBV6-5 and J usage is TRBJ1-2; the D is unclear. The CDR3 extends over 12 amino acids. Germline loops: CDR1 MNHEY, CDR2 SVGAGI. Trimming stripped 2 bases from V and 6 bases from J, with 7 bases between.

V and J are TRBV28 and TRBJ1-1; D might be TRBD1 (5 bases). V was cut by 5 bases and J by 8 bases, with 9 bases left in between. The CDR3 runs to 11 residues. Germline CDR1 reads MDHEN; CDR2 reads SYDVKM. CDR3 sequence reads: CASSQRGEAFF. CDR3 sequence (DNA): TGTGCCAGCAGTCAGAGGGGCGAAGCTTTCTTT.

The V call is TRBV18, the J call TRBJ2-2; D is ambiguous. The CDR3 runs to 15 residues. Germline lookup yields CDR1 KGHSH and CDR2 LQKENI. V gave up 3 bases and J gave up 4 bases, with 12 bases separating them. The CDR3 region is CASSPTSGSTGELFF. CDR3 sequence (DNA): TGTGCCAGCTCACCGACGAGTGGTAGCACCGGGGAGCTGTTTTTT. The full variable domain, completed using reference TRBV18 and TRBJ2-2, is NAGVMQNPRHLVRRRGQEARLRCSPMKGHSHVYWYRQLPEEGLKFMVYLQKENIIDESGMPKERFSAEFPKEGPSILRIQQVVRGDSAAYFCASSPTSGSTGELFFGEGSRLTVL.

This clone occurred once. The chain employs TRBV19 and TRBJ1-2; no clear D. Germline CDR1 reads LNHDA; CDR2 reads SQIVND (reference sequence). The CDR3 has 15 amino acids. The ends were cut back, 3 bases at V and 7 bases at J, with 18 bases in the middle. This chain's CDR3 is CASSIYYSLDAGYTF. The CDR3 DNA reads TGTGCCAGTAGTATTTATTACAGTTTGGACGCTGGCTACACCTTC.

V is TRBV6-1 and J is TRBJ1-5, with D hard to call. There are 18 residues in the CDR3. Germline CDR1 reads MNHNS; CDR2 reads SASEGT. V was pared by 3 bases and J by 4 bases, with 22 bases between. CDR3 protein: CASSDVVSSSPLNQPQHF. The CDR3 nucleotides read TGTGCCAGCAGTGATGTAGTCAGTAGTTCGCCGTTGAATCAGCCCCAGCATTTT.

This sequence joins TRBV6-6 and TRBJ2-7; weak D call: TRBD2 (7 bases). Trimming removed 2 bases from V and 2 bases from J, with 10 bases in between. Germline-derived CDR1 and CDR2 are MNHNY and SVGAGI (reference sequence). The CDR3 is made up of 14 amino acids. The CDR3 is CASSYEGGPYEQYF. CDR3 bases: TGTGCCAGCAGTTACGAGGGGGGGCCCTACGAGCAGTACTTC.

CDR3 coding DNA: TGTGCCAGCAGCCCGTCTTTGCCAGGGGCAGATACGCAGTATTTT. Amino acid sequence: CASSPSLPGADTQYF. The chain links TRBV9 to TRBJ2-3; possible D gene TRBD1, 6 bases. The CDR3 covers 15 residues. Per germline, CDR1 SGDLS and CDR2 YYNGEE. With 4 bases removed from V and 4 bases from J, the gap between germline ends came to 16 bases.

V and J are TRBV2 and TRBJ1-1, with 9 positions matching TRBD1. Germline CDR1 reads SNHLY; CDR2 reads FYNNEI. J lost 5 bases, V lost 4 bases, and 5 bases had no gene match. The CDR3 sequence is 14 residues long. CDR3 nucleotide sequence: TGTGCCAGCAGTGCCCTGGACAGGGGAACTGAAGCTTTCTTT. This translates into CASSALDRGTEAFF.

This rearrangement joins TRBV30 to TRBJ2-1; 9 nucleotides line up with TRBD2. Germline loops: CDR1 GTSNPN, CDR2 SVGIG (reference sequence). CDR3 size: 11 residues. V was pared by 2 bases and J by 12 bases, with 2 bases of the junction left unmatched. This CDR3 is CAWSSSGVQFF. The CDR3 DNA sequence: TGTGCCTGGAGTTCTAGCGGGGTGCAGTTCTTC.

V and J are TRBV6-5 and TRBJ1-1, with D unresolved. This CDR3 is built from 12 residues. V lost 10 bases and J 1 base, leaving 10 bases between the germline ends. Per germline, CDR1 MNHEY and CDR2 SVGAGI. CDR3 residues: CATFSGNTEAFF. The CDR3 nucleotides are TGTGCCACCTTTTCCGGGAACACTGAAGCTTTCTTT.

The sample holds one count of this clone. The chain carries TRBV5-1 and TRBJ2-1; D remains ambiguous. CDR3 size: 15 residues. V was shortened by 2 bases and J by 5 bases, with 14 bases between the two germline ends. CDR1 and CDR2 from the germline V gene are SGHRS and YFSETQ. CDR3 residues: CASSFLGSSHNEQFF. DNA for the CDR3: TGCGCCAGCAGCTTTCTCGGCAGTAGCCACAATGAGCAGTTCTTC.

Worth noting for this clone: Distinct nucleotide sequences in the sample also encode this CDR3. The gene calls are TRBV4-3 and TRBJ2-1; D may be TRBD1 or TRBD2 (5 bases each). Trimming took 1 base from V and 0 from J, leaving 7 bases between them. The CDR3 length is 15 residues. Germline CDR1 reads LGHNA; CDR2 reads YSLEER. This chain's CDR3 is CASSQGGSSYNEQFF. The CDR3 DNA sequence: TGCGCCAGCAGCCAAGGGGGGAGCTCCTACAATGAGCAGTTCTTC.